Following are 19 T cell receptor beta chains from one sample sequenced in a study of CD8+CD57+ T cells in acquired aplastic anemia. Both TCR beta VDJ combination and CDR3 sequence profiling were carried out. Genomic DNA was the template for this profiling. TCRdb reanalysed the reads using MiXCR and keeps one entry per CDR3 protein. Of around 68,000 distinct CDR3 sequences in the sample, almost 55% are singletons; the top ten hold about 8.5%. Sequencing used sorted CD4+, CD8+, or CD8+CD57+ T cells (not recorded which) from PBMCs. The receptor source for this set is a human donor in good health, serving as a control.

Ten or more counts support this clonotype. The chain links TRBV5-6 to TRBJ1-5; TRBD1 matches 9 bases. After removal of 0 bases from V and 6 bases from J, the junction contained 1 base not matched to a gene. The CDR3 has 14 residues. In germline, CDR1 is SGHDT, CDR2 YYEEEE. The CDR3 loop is CASSLGQGGQPQHF. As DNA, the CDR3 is TGTGCCAGCAGCTTGGGACAGGGGGGTCAGCCCCAGCATTTT.

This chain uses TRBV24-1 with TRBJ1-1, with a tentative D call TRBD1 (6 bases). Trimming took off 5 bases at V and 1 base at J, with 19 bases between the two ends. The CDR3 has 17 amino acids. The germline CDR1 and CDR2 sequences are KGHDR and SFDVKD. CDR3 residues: CATSASSVGGGNTEAFF. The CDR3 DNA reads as TGTGCCACCAGTGCCAGCAGCGTAGGGGGAGGGAACACTGAAGCTTTCTTT.

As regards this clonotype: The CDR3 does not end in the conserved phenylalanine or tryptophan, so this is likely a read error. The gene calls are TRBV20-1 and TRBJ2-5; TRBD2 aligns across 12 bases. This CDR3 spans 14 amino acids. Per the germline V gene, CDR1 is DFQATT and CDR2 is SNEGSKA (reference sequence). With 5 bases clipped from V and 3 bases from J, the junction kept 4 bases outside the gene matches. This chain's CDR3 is CSAGRTSGEETQYL. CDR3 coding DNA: TGCAGTGCTGGGAGGACTAGCGGGGAAGAGACCCAGTACCTC.

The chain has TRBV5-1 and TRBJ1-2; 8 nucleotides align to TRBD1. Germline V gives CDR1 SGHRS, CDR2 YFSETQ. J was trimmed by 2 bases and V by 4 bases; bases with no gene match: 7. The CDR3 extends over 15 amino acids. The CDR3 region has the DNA TGCGCCAGCAGCCCGGACAGGGCGGCAAACTATGGCTACACCTTC. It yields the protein CASSPDRAANYGYTF.

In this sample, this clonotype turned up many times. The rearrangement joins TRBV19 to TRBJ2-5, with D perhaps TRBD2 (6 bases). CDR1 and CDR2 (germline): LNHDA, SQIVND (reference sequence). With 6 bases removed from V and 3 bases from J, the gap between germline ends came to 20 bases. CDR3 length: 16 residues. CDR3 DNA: TGTGCCAGTAGCCTCAAAGACCCCTGGGGGGAAGAGACCCAGTACTTC. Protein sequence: CASSLKDPWGEETQYF.

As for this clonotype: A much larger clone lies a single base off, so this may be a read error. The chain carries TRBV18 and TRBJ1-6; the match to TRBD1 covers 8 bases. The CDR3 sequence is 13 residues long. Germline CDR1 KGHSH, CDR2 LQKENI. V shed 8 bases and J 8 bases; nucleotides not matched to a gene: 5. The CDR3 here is CASPQGVDSPLHF. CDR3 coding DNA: TGTGCCAGCCCACAGGGGGTGGATTCACCCCTCCACTTT.

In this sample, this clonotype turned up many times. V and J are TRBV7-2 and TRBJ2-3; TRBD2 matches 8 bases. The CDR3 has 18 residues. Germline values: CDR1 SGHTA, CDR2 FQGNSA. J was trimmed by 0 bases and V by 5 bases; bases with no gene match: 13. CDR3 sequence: CASSLPGASGLSTDTQYF. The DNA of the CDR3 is TGTGCCAGCAGCCTGCCCGGAGCTAGCGGGCTAAGCACAGATACGCAGTATTTT.

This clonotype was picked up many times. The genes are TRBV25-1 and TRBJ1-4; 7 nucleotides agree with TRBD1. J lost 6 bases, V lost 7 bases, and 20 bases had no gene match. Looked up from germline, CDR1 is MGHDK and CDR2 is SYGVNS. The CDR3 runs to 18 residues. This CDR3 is CASTDGPGIRGPDEKLFF. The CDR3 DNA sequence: TGTGCCAGCACCGACGGGCCCGGAATAAGGGGGCCGGATGAAAAACTGTTTTTT. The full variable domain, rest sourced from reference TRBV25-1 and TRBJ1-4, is EADIYQTPRYLVIGTGKKITLECSQTMGHDKMYWYQQDPGMELHLIHYSYGVNSTEKGDLSSESTVSRIRTEHFPLTLESARPSHTSQYLCASTDGPGIRGPDEKLFFGSGTQLSVL.

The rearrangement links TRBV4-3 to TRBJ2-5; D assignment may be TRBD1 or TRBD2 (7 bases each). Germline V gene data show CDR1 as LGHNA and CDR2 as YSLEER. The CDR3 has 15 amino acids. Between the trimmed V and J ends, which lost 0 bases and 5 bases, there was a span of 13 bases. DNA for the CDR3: TGCGCCAGCAGCCAAGATTACAGGGGAGGGGAGACCCAGTACTTC. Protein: CASSQDYRGGETQYF.

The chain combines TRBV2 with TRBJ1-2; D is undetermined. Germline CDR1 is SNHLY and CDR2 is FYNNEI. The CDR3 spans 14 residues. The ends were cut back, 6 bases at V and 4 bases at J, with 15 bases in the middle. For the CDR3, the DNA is TGTGCCAGCAGGGACGGTGGGATGGTCTATGGCTACACCTTC. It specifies CASRDGGMVYGYTF.

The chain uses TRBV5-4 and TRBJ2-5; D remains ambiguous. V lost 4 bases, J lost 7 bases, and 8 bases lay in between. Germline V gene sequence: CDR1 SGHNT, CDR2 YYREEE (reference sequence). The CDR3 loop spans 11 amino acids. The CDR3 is CASSLDGTQYF. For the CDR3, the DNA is TGTGCCAGCAGCCTGGACGGGACCCAGTACTTC.

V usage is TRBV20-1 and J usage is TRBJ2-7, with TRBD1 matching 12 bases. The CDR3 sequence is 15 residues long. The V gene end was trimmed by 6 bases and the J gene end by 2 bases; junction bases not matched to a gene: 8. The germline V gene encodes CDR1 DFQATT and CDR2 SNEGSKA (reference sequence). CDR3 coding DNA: TGCAGTGCCCTAGGGACAGGGGGCCGTCCCTACGAGCAGTACTTC. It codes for CSALGTGGRPYEQYF.

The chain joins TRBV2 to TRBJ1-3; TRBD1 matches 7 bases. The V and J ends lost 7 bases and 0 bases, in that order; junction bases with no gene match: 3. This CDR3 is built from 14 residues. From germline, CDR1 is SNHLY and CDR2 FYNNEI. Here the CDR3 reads CASKQGNSGNTIYF. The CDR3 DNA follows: TGTGCCAGCAAACAGGGGAACTCTGGAAACACCATATATTTT.

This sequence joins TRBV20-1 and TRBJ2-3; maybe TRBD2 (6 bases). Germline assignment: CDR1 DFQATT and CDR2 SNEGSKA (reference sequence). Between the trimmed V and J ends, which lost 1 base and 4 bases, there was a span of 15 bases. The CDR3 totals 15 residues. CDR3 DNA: TGCAGTGCTAGAGCTGCCACTAGCCGGGCAGATACGCAGTATTTT. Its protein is CSARAATSRADTQYF.

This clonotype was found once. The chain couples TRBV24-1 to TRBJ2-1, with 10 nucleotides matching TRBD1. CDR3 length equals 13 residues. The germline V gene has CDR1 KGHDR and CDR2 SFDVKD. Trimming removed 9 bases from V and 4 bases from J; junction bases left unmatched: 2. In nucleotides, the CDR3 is TGTGCCACCGGGACAGGGGTGTACAATGAGCAGTTCTTC. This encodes CATGTGVYNEQFF.

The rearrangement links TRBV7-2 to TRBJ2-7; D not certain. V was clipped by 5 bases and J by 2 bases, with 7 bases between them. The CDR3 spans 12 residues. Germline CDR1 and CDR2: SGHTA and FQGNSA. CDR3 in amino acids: CASSIDAYEQYF. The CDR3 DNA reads TGTGCCAGCAGCATCGACGCCTACGAGCAGTACTTC. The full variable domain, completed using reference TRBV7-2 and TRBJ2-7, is GAGVSQSPSNKVTEKGKDVELRCDPISGHTALYWYRQSLGQGLEFLIYFQGNSAPDKSGLPSDRFSAERTGGSVSTLTIQRTQQEDSAVYLCASSIDAYEQYFGPGTRLTVT.

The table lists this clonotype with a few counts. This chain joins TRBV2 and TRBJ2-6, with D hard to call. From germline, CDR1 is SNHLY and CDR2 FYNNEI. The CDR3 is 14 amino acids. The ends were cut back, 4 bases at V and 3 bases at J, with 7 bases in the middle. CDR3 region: CASSVSGGANVLTF. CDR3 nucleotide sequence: TGTGCCAGCAGTGTGAGTGGTGGGGCCAACGTCCTGACTTTC. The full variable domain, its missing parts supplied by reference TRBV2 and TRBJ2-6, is EPEVTQTPSHQVTQMGQEVILRCVPISNHLYFYWYRQILGQKVEFLVSFYNNEISEKSEIFDDQFSVERPDGSNFTLKIRSTKLEDSAMYFCASSVSGGANVLTFGAGSRLTVL.

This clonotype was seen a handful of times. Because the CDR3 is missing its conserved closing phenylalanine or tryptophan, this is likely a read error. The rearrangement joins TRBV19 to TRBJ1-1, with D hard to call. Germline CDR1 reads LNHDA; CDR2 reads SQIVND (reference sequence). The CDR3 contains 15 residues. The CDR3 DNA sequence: TGTGCCGGTAGTGCCGGCAATTCCCAGAACACTGAAGCTTTCTTA. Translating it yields CAGSAGNSQNTEAFL.

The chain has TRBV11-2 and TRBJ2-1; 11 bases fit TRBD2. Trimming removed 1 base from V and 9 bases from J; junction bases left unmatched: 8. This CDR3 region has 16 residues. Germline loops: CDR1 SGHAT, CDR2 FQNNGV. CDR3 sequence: CASSLGLAGGYSEQFF. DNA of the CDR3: TGTGCCAGCAGCTTAGGTCTAGCGGGGGGATACTCTGAGCAGTTCTTC.